This entry concerns a single T cell receptor beta chain. In the authors' methods: Nucleated cell number was recorded as an estimate derived from reference gene primer amplification. The table came from immunoSEQ multiplex PCR; TCRdb's copy has only in-frame clones and leaves some out. V and J calls and clone size are given by that table; D and trimming were obtained from the DNA. The repertoire consists of a few hundred thousand clones, with roughly 84% occurring once and the leading ten covering 3% to 4.5%. The data stem from a study of blood T cell repertoires in COVID-19. About the study: COVID-19 samples from acute and convalescent phases originated in the United States, Italy and Spain. T cells, B-cell-depleted T cells, or PBMCs supplied cDNA or gDNA.

The germline V gene has CDR1 MDHEN and CDR2 SYDVKM. Germline trimming cut 6 bases from V and 4 bases from J; bases unmatched to any gene: 4. CDR3 length: 14 residues. The sequence derives from a woman at least 80 years old with acute or convalescent COVID-19. The sequenced material came from peripheral blood. The J gene is TRBJ1-3, the V gene TRBV28, with 9 bases that match TRBD1. CDR3 region: CASSRTGEGNTIYF. CDR3 DNA sequence: TGTGCCAGCAGCCGGACAGGGGAAGGAAACACCATATATTTT.